The 5 T cell receptor beta chains below were found in one sample sequenced in a study of vaccination and CD4 T cells after COVID-19. An Oncomine TCR Beta short-read assay was used to sequence the DNA from cultured CD4+ T cells. In this case, cultured CD4+ T cells provided the extracted genomic DNA. MiXCR, run by TCRdb on the PCR reads, gives a single entry per CDR3 protein. The sample shows almost 9,500 distinct CDR3 sequences, 33% of them seen only once. Indicated treatment: approximately 11-day PBMC culture with coronavirus spike peptide pools or control peptides (ViraFEST assay). Collection of the unexposed donor's CD4+ T cells took place before the COVID-19 pandemic (2011-2018). These receptors' targets are unknown. Material: CD4+ T cells from blood, cultured in vitro. These receptors were taken from a human donor in good health.

The V and J genes are TRBV7-8 and TRBJ1-1, with TRBD1 identical over 7 bases. V shed 0 bases and J 4 bases; nucleotides not matched to a gene: 5. The CDR3 has 15 residues. The germline V gene has CDR1 SGHVS and CDR2 FQNEAQ. Here the CDR3 DNA reads TGTGCCAGCAGCTTAGCGGGGACAGTGAGCACTGAAGCTTTCTTT. It is translated as CASSLAGTVSTEAFF.

This clonotype was counted once. V and J are TRBV11-2 and TRBJ1-1; D ambiguous. Trimming pared 8 bases from V and 1 base from J, leaving 14 bases between. Germline CDR1 is SGHAT and CDR2 is FQNNGV. This CDR3 has 14 residues. CDR3 nucleotide sequence: TGTGCCAGCGGTTACAGATCGTCGAACACTGAAGCTTTCTTT. Amino acid sequence: CASGYRSSNTEAFF.

By share, this clonotype ranks as medium-sized. The V call is TRBV6-1, the J call TRBJ2-1; 13 bases match TRBD2. V was clipped by 1 base and J by 6 bases; unmatched bases: 0. Looked up from germline, CDR1 is MNHNS and CDR2 is SASEGT. CDR3 length: 15 amino acids. The CDR3 region has the DNA TGTGCCAGCAGTGAAGGGACTAGCGGGAGCAATGAGCAGTTCTTC. Amino acids: CASSEGTSGSNEQFF.

The V call is TRBV15, the J call TRBJ2-3; D possibly corresponds to TRBD2 (5 bases). The CDR3 totals 16 residues. CDR1 and CDR2 (germline): LNHNV, YYDKDF (reference sequence). Between the trimmed V and J ends, which lost 5 bases and 0 bases, there was a span of 15 bases. The CDR3 DNA reads as TGTGCCACCAGCCCCTTGTTTACGGGAAGCACAGATACGCAGTATTTT. The encoded protein is CATSPLFTGSTDTQYF.

This clonotype was counted once. The chain employs TRBV20-1 and TRBJ2-1; 11 positions match TRBD2. Germline assignment: CDR1 DFQATT and CDR2 SNEGSKA (reference sequence). The V gene end was trimmed by 1 base and the J gene end by 5 bases; junction bases not matched to a gene: 4. The CDR3 loop spans 15 amino acids. The CDR3: CSARGLAGGDNEQFF. CDR3 in DNA: TGCAGTGCTAGAGGGCTAGCGGGAGGCGACAATGAGCAGTTCTTC.